These T cell receptor beta chains were read from a single sample in a study of blood T cell repertoires in COVID-19. Method: immunoSEQ multiplex PCR; TCRdb's copy keeps in-frame clones and lacks some. This sample has over 150,000 clones, with roughly 84% found just once. The sample consisted of peripheral blood. These receptors were obtained from a man in his fifties with active or convalescent COVID-19. Each CDR3 is given with its conserved first and last residue. A D gene is named only where the DNA matches it firmly.

d_call: -
v_call: TRBV7-2
j_call: TRBJ1-6
cdr3_aa: CASSSSAEQRSPLHF

d_call: -
v_call: TRBV12-3/TRBV12-4
j_call: TRBJ1-1
cdr3_aa: CASSFMLNTEAFF

d_call: TRBD1
v_call: TRBV2
j_call: TRBJ1-2
cdr3_aa: CASSRDSLLGYGYTF

d_call: TRBD1
v_call: TRBV7-9
j_call: TRBJ1-1
cdr3_aa: CASSAGQGANTEAFF

d_call: TRBD2
v_call: TRBV5-1
j_call: TRBJ2-3
cdr3_aa: CASSLQGAGGTDTQYF

d_call: TRBD2
v_call: TRBV11-2
j_call: TRBJ2-7
cdr3_aa: CASSFSTSGGYEQYF

d_call: -
v_call: TRBV12-3/TRBV12-4
j_call: TRBJ1-1
cdr3_aa: CASSLQRNTEAFF

d_call: -
v_call: TRBV11-2
j_call: TRBJ2-5
cdr3_aa: CASSSGKTQYF

d_call: -
v_call: TRBV30
j_call: TRBJ1-5
cdr3_aa: CAWSGYVRGLGQPQHF

d_call: -
v_call: TRBV7-9
j_call: TRBJ2-7
cdr3_aa: CASSGRGVLEQYF

d_call: TRBD1
v_call: TRBV19
j_call: TRBJ1-5
cdr3_aa: CASRPRGQGALSGNQPQHF

d_call: TRBD1
v_call: TRBV4-2
j_call: TRBJ1-4
cdr3_aa: CASSQGTGLEKLFF